Presented here are 22 T cell receptor beta chains from one specimen sequenced in a study of T cell responses to AZD1222 COVID-19 vaccine. The protocol was immunoSEQ multiplex PCR, while the TCRdb copy is restricted to in-frame clones and leaves out a portion. This sample has about 62,000 clones, with around nine tenths found just once. The starting material was peripheral blood, obtained on day 0 of AZD1222 vaccination. Receptor source: an adult in good health.

The V call is TRBV7-9, the J call TRBJ1-2; D is uncertain. Germline V gives CDR1 SEHNR, CDR2 FQNEAQ (reference sequence). The ends were cut back, 1 base at V and 5 bases at J, with 5 bases in the middle. The CDR3 is 12 residues long. CDR3 residues: CASSLVGYGYTF. The CDR3 nucleotides are TGTGCCAGCAGCTTAGTCGGTTATGGCTACACCTTC.

On this clone: Other DNA sequences in the same sample also yield this CDR3. This rearrangement joins TRBV2 to TRBJ2-7; D not certain. This CDR3 contains 14 residues. CDR1 SNHLY and CDR2 FYNNEI come from the germline V gene. Trimming took off 6 bases at V and 1 base at J, with 13 bases between the two ends. CDR3 in amino acids: CASRPGLGSYEQYF. The CDR3 nucleotides read TGTGCCAGCAGACCGGGCCTAGGGTCCTACGAGCAGTACTTC.

This clone was recorded only once. This sequence joins TRBV6-5 and TRBJ2-7; D unresolved. This CDR3 has 12 residues. The V end lost 6 bases, the J end lost 9 bases, and 15 bases lay between the germline ends. From germline, CDR1 is MNHEY and CDR2 SVGAGI. This chain's CDR3 is CASSDYTRRQYF. In DNA, the CDR3 is TGTGCCAGCAGCGATTACACGCGGAGGCAGTACTTC.

This chain uses TRBV6-5 with TRBJ2-3; D remains unclear. Trimming removed 4 bases at V and 1 base at J, with 9 bases between. There are 14 residues in the CDR3. Germline V lookup: CDR1 MNHEY, CDR2 SVGAGI. The CDR3 DNA follows: TGTGCCAGCAGTTCCCAAGCTGGCACAGATACGCAGTATTTT. Translated, it gives CASSSQAGTDTQYF.

This sequence joins TRBV7-9 and TRBJ2-5; D gene ambiguous. This CDR3 comprises 12 residues. Between the trimmed V and J ends, which lost 6 bases and 1 base, there was a span of 6 bases. CDR1 SEHNR and CDR2 FQNEAQ come from the germline V gene (reference sequence). CDR3 loop: CASRAVQETQYF. Here the CDR3 DNA reads TGTGCCAGCAGGGCAGTCCAAGAGACCCAGTACTTC.

This sequence joins TRBV20-1 and TRBJ2-5; TRBD2 agrees at 13 bases. The CDR3 runs 17 residues. The germline CDR1 and CDR2 sequences are DFQATT and SNEGSKA (reference sequence). V was pared by 3 bases and J by 1 base, with 8 bases of the junction left unmatched. The CDR3, as DNA: TGCAGTGCTAGTCCCCTGACTAGCGGGGGGACCCAAGAGACCCAGTACTTC. Translation gives CSASPLTSGGTQETQYF.

This sequence joins TRBV24-1 and TRBJ2-3, with 13 bases lining up with TRBD2. CDR1 and CDR2 from the germline V gene are KGHDR and SFDVKD. V shed 4 bases and J 4 bases; nucleotides not matched to a gene: 7. CDR3 length: 17 amino acids. The CDR3 here is CATSEGLAGLGSDTQYF. The CDR3, as DNA: TGTGCCACCAGTGAGGGACTAGCGGGGTTGGGTTCAGATACGCAGTATTTT.

The chain has TRBV10-2 and TRBJ1-2; D not resolved. Trimming removed 2 bases at V and 7 bases at J, with 11 bases between. This CDR3 region has 13 residues. Germline V gives CDR1 WSHSY, CDR2 SAAADI. CDR3 DNA sequence: TGCGCCAGCAGTGAGCTATCAGGTTTTGGCTACACCTTC. It encodes CASSELSGFGYTF.

The chain recombines TRBV19 with TRBJ1-2, with TRBD1 as a possible D gene (5 bases). The CDR3 is 13 residues long. Trimming removed 6 bases at V and 4 bases at J, with 12 bases between. Germline loops: CDR1 LNHDA, CDR2 SQIVND (reference sequence). The DNA for the CDR3 is TGTGCCAGTAGAGACCGGGACTCCTATGGCTACACCTTC. It encodes CASRDRDSYGYTF.

The chain combines TRBV12-5 with TRBJ2-1; no clear D gene. The germline V gene has CDR1 LGHNT and CDR2 FRNRAP. This CDR3 spans 13 amino acids. Trimming cost V 0 bases and J 15 bases, with 15 bases left between them. The CDR3, as DNA: TGTGCTAGTGGTTTGGTACTCTCTTGGCCGGCGTTCTTC. Translated: CASGLVLSWPAFF.

The CDR3 here is CASNRDLDYTF. The CDR3 DNA is TGTGCCAGTAACAGGGACCTCGACTACACCTTC. The V gene is TRBV5-5, the J gene TRBJ1-2; weak D call: TRBD1 (6 bases). The CDR3 extends over 11 amino acids. The germline V gene encodes CDR1 SGHKS and CDR2 YYEKEE (reference sequence). V was pared by 8 bases and J by 10 bases, with 15 bases between.

The J gene is TRBJ1-3, the V gene TRBV6-2 or TRBV6-3, with D unclear. The V end was cut by 4 bases, the J end by 7 bases, with 8 bases between. The CDR3 contains 12 residues. The germline gives CDR1 MNHEY, CDR2 SVGEGT. This chain's CDR3 is CASSSPANTIYF. CDR3 nucleotides: TGTGCCAGCAGTTCTCCGGCGAACACCATATATTTT.

The J gene is TRBJ1-1, the V gene TRBV12-3 or TRBV12-4; D remains unclear. This CDR3 spans 13 amino acids. The ends were cut back, 6 bases at V and 1 base at J, with 9 bases in the middle. The CDR3: CASRRTQNTEAFF. DNA for the CDR3: TGTGCCAGCAGACGTACACAGAACACTGAAGCTTTCTTT.

The gene calls are TRBV7-7 and TRBJ2-3; 10 nucleotides align to TRBD2. The CDR3 sequence is 15 residues long. The V segment lost 5 bases and the J segment 6 bases; nucleotides outside the gene matches: 8. Germline lookup yields CDR1 SSHAT and CDR2 FNYEAQ (reference sequence). Here the CDR3 DNA reads TGTGCCAGCAGCCCAAGCGGGGGGGCCGGGGATACGCAGTATTTT. As protein: CASSPSGGAGDTQYF.

In DNA form, the CDR3 reads TGCGCCAGCAGCTTTGCACTATCGAACACCGGGGAGCTGTTTTTT. It is translated as CASSFALSNTGELFF. The genes are TRBV5-1 and TRBJ2-2; D uncertain. The CDR3 spans 15 residues. Germline V gives CDR1 SGHRS, CDR2 YFSETQ. With 2 bases removed from V and 0 bases from J, the gap between germline ends came to 8 bases. Drawing the rest from reference TRBV5-1 and TRBJ2-2, the complete variable domain is KAGVTQTPRYLIKTRGQQVTLSCSPISGHRSVSWYQQTPGQGLQFLFEYFSETQRNKGNFPGRFSGRQFSNSRSEMNVSTLELGDSALYLCASSFALSNTGELFFGEGSRLTVL.

This clone appeared a single time. This sequence joins TRBV7-9 and TRBJ1-2; 8 nucleotides match TRBD1. Germline-derived CDR1 and CDR2 are SEHNR and FQNEAQ (reference sequence). Unmatched junction bases numbered 8, after V lost 4 bases and J lost 7 bases. The CDR3 has 14 residues. The CDR3 reads CASSYDRGLTGYTF. DNA for the CDR3: TGTGCCAGCAGCTACGACAGGGGCCTAACTGGCTACACCTTC.

On this clone: This likely comes from a read error, as the CDR3 has no conserved phenylalanine or tryptophan at its end. No DNA is shown, since the ends of the CDR3 on it are uncertain; the CDR3 is the one TCRdb lists. V usage is TRBV20-1 and J usage is TRBJ1-2. The germline CDR1 and CDR2 sequences are DFQATT and SNEGSKA (reference sequence). The CDR3 sequence runs 10 residues, both termini included. The CDR3 here is CSASVREGTL.

J is TRBJ1-4 and V is TRBV4-1; D remains ambiguous. This CDR3 comprises 14 residues. Germline-derived CDR1 and CDR2 are MGHRA and YSYEKL. V lost 1 base to trimming and J lost 7 bases, with 10 bases between them. The CDR3 loop is CASSQVMEGEKLFF. In DNA, the CDR3 is TGCGCCAGCAGCCAAGTCATGGAGGGTGAAAAACTGTTTTTT.

V usage is TRBV14 and J usage is TRBJ1-4; D gene unclear. CDR1 SGHDN and CDR2 FVKESK come from the germline V gene. CDR3 length equals 14 residues. V dropped 5 bases and J dropped 7 bases, with 14 bases sitting between them. The CDR3 region is CASSKTGVGEKLFF. In DNA form, the CDR3 reads TGTGCCAGCAGCAAAACTGGGGTTGGTGAAAAACTGTTTTTT.

This chain joins TRBV9 and TRBJ1-6; 9 bases map to TRBD1. The length of the CDR3 is 15 residues. Germline assignment: CDR1 SGDLS and CDR2 YYNGEE. V lost 4 bases to trimming and J lost 7 bases; unmatched junction nucleotides: 6. Here the CDR3 reads CASSPRQGENSPLHF. Written as DNA, the CDR3 is TGTGCCAGCAGCCCCAGACAGGGGGAGAATTCACCCCTCCACTTT.

This sequence joins TRBV18 and TRBJ2-7; 7 nucleotides align to TRBD2. The germline V gene encodes CDR1 KGHSH and CDR2 LQKENI. V dropped 2 bases and J dropped 4; count of bases not matched to a gene: 2. The CDR3 covers 13 residues. CDR3 amino acids: CASSPAGGYEQYF. As DNA, the CDR3 is TGTGCCAGCTCACCAGCCGGGGGGTACGAGCAGTACTTC.

J is TRBJ2-3 and V is TRBV2; D might be TRBD2 (5 bases). The CDR3 sequence is 15 residues long. The V gene's germline CDR1 is SNHLY and CDR2 FYNNEI. The germline V and J ends were trimmed by 2 bases and 0 bases, with 9 bases remaining between them. The CDR3 spells CASSELAASTDTQYF. DNA of the CDR3: TGTGCCAGCAGTGAACTAGCCGCTAGCACAGATACGCAGTATTTT.